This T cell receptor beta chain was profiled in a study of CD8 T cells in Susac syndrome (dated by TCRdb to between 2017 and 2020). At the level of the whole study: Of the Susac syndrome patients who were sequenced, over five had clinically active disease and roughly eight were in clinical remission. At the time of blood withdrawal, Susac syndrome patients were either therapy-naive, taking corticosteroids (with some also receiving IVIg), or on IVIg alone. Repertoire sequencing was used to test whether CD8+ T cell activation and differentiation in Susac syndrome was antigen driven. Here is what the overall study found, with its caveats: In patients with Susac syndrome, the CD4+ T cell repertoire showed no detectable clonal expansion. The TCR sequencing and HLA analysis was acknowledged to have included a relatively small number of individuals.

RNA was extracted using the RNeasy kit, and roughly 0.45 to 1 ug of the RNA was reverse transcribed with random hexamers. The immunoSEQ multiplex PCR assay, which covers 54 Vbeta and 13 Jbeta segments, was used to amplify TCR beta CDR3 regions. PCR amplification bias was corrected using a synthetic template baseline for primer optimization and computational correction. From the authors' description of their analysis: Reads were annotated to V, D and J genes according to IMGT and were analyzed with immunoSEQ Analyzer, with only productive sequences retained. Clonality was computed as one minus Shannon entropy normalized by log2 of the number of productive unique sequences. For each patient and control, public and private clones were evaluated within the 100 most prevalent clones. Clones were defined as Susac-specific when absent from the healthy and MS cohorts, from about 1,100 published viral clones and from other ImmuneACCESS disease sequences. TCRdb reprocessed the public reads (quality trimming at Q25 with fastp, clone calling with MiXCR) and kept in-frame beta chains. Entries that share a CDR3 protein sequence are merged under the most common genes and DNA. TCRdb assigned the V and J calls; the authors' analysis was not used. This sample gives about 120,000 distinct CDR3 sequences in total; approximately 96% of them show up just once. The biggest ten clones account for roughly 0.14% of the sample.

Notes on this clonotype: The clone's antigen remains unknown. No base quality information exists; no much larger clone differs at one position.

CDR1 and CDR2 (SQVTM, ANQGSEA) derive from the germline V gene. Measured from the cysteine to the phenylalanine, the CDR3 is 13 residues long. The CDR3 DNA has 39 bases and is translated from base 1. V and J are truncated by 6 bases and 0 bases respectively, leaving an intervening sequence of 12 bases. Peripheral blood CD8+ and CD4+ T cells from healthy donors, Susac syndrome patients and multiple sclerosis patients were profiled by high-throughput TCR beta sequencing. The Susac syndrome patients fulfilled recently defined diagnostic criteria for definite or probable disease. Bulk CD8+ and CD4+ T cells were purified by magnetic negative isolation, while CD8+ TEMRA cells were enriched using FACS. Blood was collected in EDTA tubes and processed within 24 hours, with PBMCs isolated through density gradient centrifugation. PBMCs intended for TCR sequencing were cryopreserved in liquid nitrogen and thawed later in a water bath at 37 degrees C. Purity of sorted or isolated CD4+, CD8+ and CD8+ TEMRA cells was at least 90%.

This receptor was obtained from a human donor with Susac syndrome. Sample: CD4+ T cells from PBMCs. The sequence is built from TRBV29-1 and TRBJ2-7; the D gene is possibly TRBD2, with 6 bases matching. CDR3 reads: CSVDGGSSYEQYF. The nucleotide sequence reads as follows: TGCAGCGTCGACGGAGGGAGCTCCTACGAGCAGTACTTC.